Below, 29 T cell receptor beta chains from the same sample are listed, as sequenced in a study of blood T cells in healthy people across ages. A second PCR, run for about 7 to 11 cycles, used a sample-barcoded 5' primer plus a J-beta primer mix. TCRdb redid the calling of the 5' RACE reads with MiXCR, one entry per CDR3 protein. The sample yields around 520,000 distinct CDR3 sequences, around a quarter seen once. This same sample was also part of a study on T cells of mothers and their children.

The sequenced sample consisted of blood. The receptors here all came from a boy between 2 and 10 years old in good health.

This clonotype was recorded a few times. A much larger clone lies one base from this, so it may be a read error. The V gene is TRBV12-3 or TRBV12-4, the J gene TRBJ1-1; D not certain. This CDR3 spans 11 amino acids. Trimming left V 6 bases short and J 1 base short, with 3 bases between. The CDR3 sequence: CASSGNTEAFF. The CDR3 nucleotides are TGTGCCAGCAGCGGGAACACTGAAGCTTTCTTT.

This clonotype was observed a handful of times. The chain joins TRBV6-5 to TRBJ1-3, with D tentatively TRBD1 (6 bases). Trimming took off 0 bases at V and 0 bases at J, with 9 bases between the two ends. Germline-derived CDR1 and CDR2 are MNHEY and SVGAGI. The CDR3 consists of 16 residues. CDR3 protein: CASSYSGQSSGNTIYF. Written as DNA, the CDR3 is TGTGCCAGCAGTTACTCAGGACAGAGCTCTGGAAACACCATATATTTT.

This clonotype was found many times. V gene TRBV29-1 combines with J gene TRBJ2-3, with 8 bases matching TRBD2. There are 14 residues in the CDR3. The germline V gene has CDR1 SQVTM and CDR2 ANQGSEA. V was pared by 6 bases and J by 2 bases, with 7 bases of the junction left unmatched. The CDR3 coding sequence is TGCAGCGTCTATACTAGCGGCCCCACAGATACGCAGTATTTT. Translated: CSVYTSGPTDTQYF.

The gene calls are TRBV9 and TRBJ2-5, with TRBD2 matching over 8 bases. The CDR3 covers 15 residues. V shed 0 bases, J shed 5 bases, and the junction held 6 bases outside the gene matches. The germline gives CDR1 SGDLS, CDR2 YYNGEE. The CDR3 protein is CASSVAGGPRETQYF. In DNA, the CDR3 is TGTGCCAGCAGCGTAGCGGGGGGGCCGCGGGAGACCCAGTACTTC.

The rearrangement joins TRBV12-3 or TRBV12-4 to TRBJ2-2, with 7 bases lining up with TRBD1. This CDR3 is built from 15 residues. The ends lost 6 bases at V and 6 bases at J; junction bases unmatched: 10. CDR3 amino acids: CASRATGYLAGELFF. CDR3 DNA: TGTGCCAGCAGGGCGACAGGGTACCTAGCCGGGGAGCTGTTTTTT.

The V call is TRBV10-2, the J call TRBJ2-5; a weak D match, TRBD1 (5 bases). The J call is doubtful: the DNA matches TRBJ2-1 better. Germline lookup yields CDR1 WSHSY and CDR2 SAAADI. This CDR3 spans 13 amino acids. In nucleotides, the CDR3 is TGCGCCAGCAGGGACGACAGACTCCGCGAGCAGTTCTTC. This codes for CASRDDRLREQFF.

The rearrangement links TRBV11-2 to TRBJ2-1; possibly TRBD1 for D (6 bases). The germline CDR1 and CDR2 sequences are SGHAT and FQNNGV. Trimming took 9 bases from V and 9 from J, leaving 24 bases between them. CDR3 length: 15 residues. CDR3 DNA sequence: TGTGCCAGTCGTCAGGGCCTTGGGTGGGACACTGAGCAGTTCTTC. This translates into CASRQGLGWDTEQFF.

V is TRBV20-1 and J is TRBJ2-5; D is perhaps TRBD2 (6 bases). The V end was cut by 6 bases, the J end by 3 bases, with 11 bases between. The germline V gene encodes CDR1 DFQATT and CDR2 SNEGSKA (reference sequence). The CDR3 has 12 amino acids. The CDR3 is CSAERAEETQYF. CDR3 DNA sequence: TGCAGTGCGGAGCGGGCGGAAGAGACCCAGTACTTC.

This clonotype has just a few counts. This chain joins TRBV7-9 and TRBJ2-5; D is perhaps TRBD2 (5 bases). The J call may be mistaken, given a closer DNA end match to TRBJ2-1. From germline, CDR1 is SEHNR and CDR2 FQNEAQ (reference sequence). The CDR3 runs to 14 residues. CDR3 protein: CASSLVREGVEQFF. The CDR3, as DNA: TGTGCCAGCAGCTTGGTCCGGGAAGGTGTAGAGCAGTTCTTC.

J is TRBJ2-4 and V is TRBV25-1; D may match TRBD1 or TRBD2 (5 bases each). V was cut by 2 bases and J by 6 bases, with 11 bases left in between. CDR3 length equals 14 residues. The V gene's germline CDR1 is MGHDK and CDR2 SYGVNS. This CDR3 reads CASSEQGEGNIQYF. CDR3 nucleotide sequence: TGTGCCAGCAGTGAACAGGGTGAGGGAAACATTCAGTACTTC.

The chain uses TRBV20-1 and TRBJ1-1; TRBD1 might be the D (6 bases). Germline CDR1 is DFQATT and CDR2 is SNEGSKA (reference sequence). V lost 0 bases, J lost 4 bases, and 15 bases lay in between. The CDR3 runs to 15 residues. Here the CDR3 reads CSARDGSRGPTEAFF. For the CDR3, the DNA is TGCAGTGCTAGAGATGGGAGCAGGGGCCCCACTGAAGCTTTCTTT.

The gene calls are TRBV12-3 or TRBV12-4 and TRBJ1-2; D may be TRBD1 (6 bases). The CDR3 extends over 13 amino acids. V lost 6 bases to trimming and J lost 5 bases, with 13 bases between them. DNA of the CDR3: TGTGCCAGCAGCTTACAGGGCACGTATGGCTACACCTTC. The encoded protein is CASSLQGTYGYTF.

A few counts support this clonotype. The chain combines TRBV14 with TRBJ2-7, with 10 bases matching TRBD2. Looked up from germline, CDR1 is SGHDN and CDR2 is FVKESK. This CDR3 contains 16 residues. V dropped 4 bases and J dropped 4; count of bases not matched to a gene: 10. The CDR3 nucleotides are TGTGCCAGCAGCCCACCTAGGGCTAGCGGGAGTTACGAGCAGTACTTC. Translating gives CASSPPRASGSYEQYF.

The DNA for the CDR3 is TGCGCCAGCAGCCCGAGGACAGGGTTCCACGAGCAGTACTTC. Its protein is CASSPRTGFHEQYF. The chain combines TRBV5-1 with TRBJ2-7; 8 bases are shared with TRBD1. The length of the CDR3 is 14 residues. V shed 4 bases and J 5 bases; nucleotides not matched to a gene: 8. Germline CDR1 SGHRS, CDR2 YFSETQ. Full variable domain (remainder filled in from reference TRBV5-1 and TRBJ2-7): KAGVTQTPRYLIKTRGQQVTLSCSPISGHRSVSWYQQTPGQGLQFLFEYFSETQRNKGNFPGRFSGRQFSNSRSEMNVSTLELGDSALYLCASSPRTGFHEQYFGPGTRLTVT.

This clonotype was counted a few times. The rearrangement joins TRBV12-3 or TRBV12-4 to TRBJ2-2, with D unresolved. The V gene lost 4 bases and the J gene lost 3 bases, with 12 bases spanning the gap. The CDR3 sequence is 15 residues long. CDR3 in DNA: TGTGCCAGCAGTTACGGCTCACCCTACACCGGGGAGCTGTTTTTT. Translated, it gives CASSYGSPYTGELFF.

This clonotype was counted at least ten times. The chain joins TRBV7-2 to TRBJ1-2; D unresolved. Trimming took 6 bases from V and 0 from J, leaving 2 bases between them. CDR1 SGHTA and CDR2 FQGNSA come from the germline V gene. CDR3 size: 11 residues. The CDR3 here is CASRTNYGYTF. The CDR3 DNA reads TGTGCCAGCAGAACTAACTATGGCTACACCTTC.

The chain joins TRBV7-9 to TRBJ2-7, with D unresolved. This CDR3 is built from 15 residues. The V gene lost 1 base and the J gene lost 9 bases, with 19 bases spanning the gap. CDR1 and CDR2 from the germline V gene are SEHNR and FQNEAQ (reference sequence). CDR3 sequence: CASSLVADGPGWQYF. DNA for the CDR3: TGTGCCAGCAGCTTAGTTGCGGACGGGCCTGGATGGCAGTACTTC.

This sequence joins TRBV4-3 and TRBJ2-5; no clear D gene. The V gene lost 0 bases and the J gene lost 7 bases, with 9 bases spanning the gap. Germline V gene data show CDR1 as LGHNA and CDR2 as YSLEER. The CDR3 spans 13 residues. The CDR3: CASSQEAGWTQYF. CDR3 sequence (DNA): TGCGCCAGCAGCCAAGAGGCCGGATGGACCCAGTACTTC.

The chain combines TRBV2 with TRBJ2-1; 10 nucleotides match TRBD2. The CDR3 totals 16 residues. Germline V gives CDR1 SNHLY, CDR2 FYNNEI. The V gene end was trimmed by 3 bases and the J gene end by 8 bases; junction bases not matched to a gene: 10. The DNA for the CDR3 is TGTGCCAGCAGTGAGGGTCTAGCGGGAGTGCTGGATGAGCAGTTCTTC. Translated: CASSEGLAGVLDEQFF.

The chain couples TRBV6-2 or TRBV6-3 to TRBJ2-4, with 7 nucleotides matching TRBD2. The CDR3 covers 15 residues. Germline V gives CDR1 MNHEY, CDR2 SVGEGT. V dropped 5 bases and J dropped 9; count of bases not matched to a gene: 13. CDR3 loop: CASSNPLFGEGIQYF. CDR3 coding DNA: TGTGCCAGCAGTAACCCCTTGTTCGGGGAGGGCATTCAGTACTTC.

This clonotype appeared a few times. The rearrangement links TRBV20-1 to TRBJ2-2; 10 nucleotides line up with TRBD1. Trimming at V came to 6 bases and at J to 5 bases, leaving 9 bases not matched to a gene. The CDR3 covers 15 residues. Looked up from germline, CDR1 is DFQATT and CDR2 is SNEGSKA (reference sequence). The CDR3 DNA sequence: TGCAGTGCCACCGGGACAGGGGTCTCTACCGGGGAGCTGTTTTTT. Protein: CSATGTGVSTGELFF.

This clonotype was counted at least ten times. This chain uses TRBV10-3 with TRBJ1-5, with a tentative D call TRBD1 (6 bases). The CDR3 is 17 residues long. The V gene's germline CDR1 is ENHRY and CDR2 SYGVKD. V lost 8 bases and J 7 bases, leaving 27 bases between the germline ends. CDR3 loop: CAIGKQSEGGGWQPQHF. The CDR3 nucleotides read TGTGCCATCGGGAAACAGTCCGAGGGGGGGGGATGGCAGCCCCAGCATTTT.

This clonotype was observed a handful of times. The rearrangement uses TRBV20-1 and TRBJ2-1; no clear D. Germline assignment: CDR1 DFQATT and CDR2 SNEGSKA (reference sequence). V was pared by 3 bases and J by 6 bases, with 9 bases between. The CDR3 consists of 12 residues. CDR3 DNA: TGCAGTGCTAGTGCAACACTCAATGAGCAGTTCTTC. It translates to CSASATLNEQFF.

This clonotype was counted a single time. The chain links TRBV20-1 to TRBJ1-1, with a possible D match to TRBD1 (5 bases). CDR1 is DFQATT, CDR2 SNEGSKA, per germline (reference sequence). Trimming stripped 3 bases from V and 0 bases from J, with 8 bases between. The length of the CDR3 is 13 residues. This chain's CDR3 is CSASKTVNTEAFF. CDR3 DNA sequence: TGCAGTGCTAGTAAGACAGTGAACACTGAAGCTTTCTTT.

This chain connects TRBV6-1 to TRBJ1-1, with D possibly being TRBD1 (6 bases). V lost 6 bases, J lost 0 bases, and 14 bases lay in between. The CDR3 sequence is 15 residues long. Germline values: CDR1 MNHNS, CDR2 SASEGT. In nucleotides, the CDR3 is TGTGCCAGCAGCCGGGACATCTATTTGAACACTGAAGCTTTCTTT. It is translated as CASSRDIYLNTEAFF.

J is TRBJ2-7 and V is TRBV5-1; possible D gene TRBD2, 6 bases. Germline assignment: CDR1 SGHRS and CDR2 YFSETQ. The CDR3 length is 17 residues. The V end was cut by 0 bases, the J end by 4 bases, with 20 bases between. The CDR3 DNA reads TGCGCCAGCAGCTTGGCCAATATAGCGGCTATAGATTACGAGCAGTACTTC. Translation: CASSLANIAAIDYEQYF.

The gene calls are TRBV20-1 and TRBJ2-1; D perhaps matches TRBD2 (5 bases). This CDR3 is 13 amino acids long. Germline lookup yields CDR1 DFQATT and CDR2 SNEGSKA (reference sequence). V gave up 6 bases and J gave up 4 bases, with 13 bases separating them. CDR3 region: CSASRVAYNEQFF. The CDR3 region has the DNA TGCAGTGCAAGCCGGGTAGCGTACAATGAGCAGTTCTTC.

The rearrangement joins TRBV7-2 to TRBJ2-3; TRBD2 aligns across 11 bases. Trimming took 5 bases from V and 3 from J; bases not matched to a gene: 7. Germline V gene lookup returns CDR1 SGHTA and CDR2 FQGNSA. The CDR3 runs 16 residues. CDR3 bases: TGTGCCAGCAGCGTGCTAGCGGGAGGAACAACAGATACGCAGTATTTT. Residues: CASSVLAGGTTDTQYF. The entire variable domain, with the rest obtained from reference TRBV7-2 and TRBJ2-3, is as follows: GAGVSQSPSNKVTEKGKDVELRCDPISGHTALYWYRQSLGQGLEFLIYFQGNSAPDKSGLPSDRFSAERTGGSVSTLTIQRTQQEDSAVYLCASSVLAGGTTDTQYFGPGTRLTVL.

This chain joins TRBV12-5 and TRBJ1-1; D might be TRBD1 (5 bases). The V and J ends lost 2 bases and 0 bases respectively, with 19 bases between them. CDR1 and CDR2 from the germline V gene are LGHNT and FRNRAP. There are 18 residues in the CDR3. The CDR3 loop reads CASGLTGGMTYMNTEAFF. For the CDR3, the DNA is TGTGCTAGTGGTTTGACGGGGGGGATGACCTACATGAACACTGAAGCTTTCTTT.